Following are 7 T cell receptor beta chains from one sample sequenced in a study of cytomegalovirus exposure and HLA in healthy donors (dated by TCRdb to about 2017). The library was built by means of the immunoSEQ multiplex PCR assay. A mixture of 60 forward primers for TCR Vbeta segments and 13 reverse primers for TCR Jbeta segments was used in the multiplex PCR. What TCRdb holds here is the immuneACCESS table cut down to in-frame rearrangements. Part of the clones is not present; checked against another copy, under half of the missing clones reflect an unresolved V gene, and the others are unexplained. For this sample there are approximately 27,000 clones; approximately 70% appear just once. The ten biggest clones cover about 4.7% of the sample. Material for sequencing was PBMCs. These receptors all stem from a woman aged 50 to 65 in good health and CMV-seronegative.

CDR3 coding DNA: TGCGCCAGCAGCTTACAGGGGGCGGGTGGCTACACCTTC. This sequence encodes CASSLQGAGGYTF. V is TRBV4-1 and J is TRBJ1-2, with 9 positions matching TRBD1. J lost 7 bases, V lost 5 bases, and 5 bases had no gene match. This CDR3 has 13 amino acids. CDR1 and CDR2 (germline): MGHRA, YSYEKL.

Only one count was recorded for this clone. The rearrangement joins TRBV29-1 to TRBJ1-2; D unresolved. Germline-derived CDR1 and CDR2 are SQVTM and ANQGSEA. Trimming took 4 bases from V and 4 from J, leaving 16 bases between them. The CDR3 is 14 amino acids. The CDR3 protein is CSVGPDGEGYGYTF. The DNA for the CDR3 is TGCAGCGTTGGCCCCGACGGGGAGGGCTATGGCTACACCTTC.

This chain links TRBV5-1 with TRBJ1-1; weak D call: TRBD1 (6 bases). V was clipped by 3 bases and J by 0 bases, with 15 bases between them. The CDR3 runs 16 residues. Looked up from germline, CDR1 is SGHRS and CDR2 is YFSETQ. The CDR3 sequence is CASSSLMTGMNTEAFF. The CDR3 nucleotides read TGCGCCAGCAGCTCCCTAATGACAGGTATGAACACTGAAGCTTTCTTT.

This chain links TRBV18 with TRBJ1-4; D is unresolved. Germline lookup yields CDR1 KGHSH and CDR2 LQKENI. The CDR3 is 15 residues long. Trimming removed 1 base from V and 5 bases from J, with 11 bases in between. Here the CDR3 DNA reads TGTGCCAGCTCACCACAAGGGAGCTGGAATGAAAAACTGTTTTTT. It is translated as CASSPQGSWNEKLFF.

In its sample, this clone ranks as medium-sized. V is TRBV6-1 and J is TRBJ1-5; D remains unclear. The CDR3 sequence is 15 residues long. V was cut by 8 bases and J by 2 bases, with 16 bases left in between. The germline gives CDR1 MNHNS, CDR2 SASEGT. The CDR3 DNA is TGTGCCAGCTGGTGGGGAGACGGTGGCAATCAGCCCCAGCATTTT. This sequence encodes CASWWGDGGNQPQHF.

CDR3 amino acids: CASSLWQGDGYTF. The CDR3 nucleotides read TGTGCCAGCAGCTTATGGCAGGGGGATGGCTACACCTTC. The chain combines TRBV7-6 with TRBJ1-2; 7 bases map to TRBD1. J was trimmed by 6 bases and V by 2 bases; bases with no gene match: 3. Germline CDR1 reads SGHVS; CDR2 reads FNYEAQ. The CDR3 extends over 13 amino acids.

The CDR3 sequence: CASSYSGGHEPHEQYF. The CDR3 coding sequence is TGTGCCAGCAGTTACTCGGGGGGGCACGAACCTCACGAGCAGTACTTC. The rearrangement joins TRBV6-5 to TRBJ2-7; D may be TRBD2 (7 bases). CDR1 is MNHEY, CDR2 SVGAGI, per germline. The CDR3 has 16 residues. The germline V and J ends were trimmed by 0 bases and 5 bases, with 17 bases remaining between them.